The clone carrying this T cell receptor beta chain showed up just a few times. What it binds is not known. It was with a sample-barcoded 5' primer and a J-beta primer mix that a second PCR of about 6 to 12 cycles was run. Each cDNA molecule was tagged by a template-switch adaptor that had 12 random nucleotides. TCRdb re-called the 5' RACE reads through MiXCR, storing one row per CDR3 protein. The data show some 1.5 million distinct CDR3 sequences, with 28% seen just once and about 7.7% held by the top ten. Those donating, healthy Caucasian individuals from Russia, were aged roughly 6 to 95. This specimen belongs to a study of blood T cells in healthy people across ages. Regarding the study as a whole: Calculation of diversity from one million T cells yielded estimates considered to be underestimates.

The sample consisted of blood. The receptor was isolated from a woman in her 30s in good health.

The CDR3 reads CASTPGGILLYEQYF. DNA for the CDR3: TGTGCCAGCACCCCTGGGGGGATTCTCCTATACGAGCAGTACTTC. The rearrangement links TRBV2 to TRBJ2-5; possible D gene TRBD2, 6 bases. The J call may be faulty, since TRBJ2-7 better matches the DNA end. CDR1 is SNHLY and CDR2 is FYNNEI in the germline V gene. The CDR3 contains 15 residues.